The 26 T cell receptor beta chains listed next were all sequenced from one sample in a study of blood T cell repertoires in COVID-19. Produced via immunoSEQ multiplex PCR; TCRdb's table is partial and in-frame only. The sample contains around 100,000 clones, more than 75% of which appear only once. Sample: peripheral blood. The receptors come from a man aged 35-49 years with acute or convalescent COVID-19.

The chain is built from TRBV18 and TRBJ2-7, with 13 bases fitting TRBD2. CDR3 length: 19 residues. The germline CDR1 and CDR2 sequences are KGHSH and LQKENI. After removal of 3 bases from V and 1 base from J, the junction contained 12 bases not matched to a gene. The CDR3 spells CASSPFGTSGAFLSYEQYF. In DNA form, the CDR3 reads TGTGCCAGCTCACCTTTCGGGACTAGCGGGGCCTTCCTTTCCTACGAGCAGTACTTC.

This clone was found once. This chain uses TRBV29-1 with TRBJ1-1; D is uncertain. Germline V gene sequence: CDR1 SQVTM, CDR2 ANQGSEA. The CDR3 has 12 amino acids. Trimming pared 3 bases from V and 10 bases from J, leaving 15 bases between. CDR3 loop: CSVDRGRLGAFF. CDR3 DNA sequence: TGCAGCGTTGATCGGGGTCGGCTGGGAGCTTTCTTT.

This clone has just one count. The chain carries TRBV5-1 and TRBJ1-1; TRBD1 aligns across 10 bases. The V and J ends lost 4 bases and 1 base, in that order; junction bases with no gene match: 4. The CDR3 covers 15 residues. Looked up from germline, CDR1 is SGHRS and CDR2 is YFSETQ. CDR3 coding DNA: TGCGCCAGCAGCCTGACAGGGGGCACGAACACTGAAGCTTTCTTT. It encodes CASSLTGGTNTEAFF.

J is TRBJ2-5 and V is TRBV6-1; tentatively, D is TRBD2 (7 bases). Trimming removed 3 bases at V and 0 bases at J, with 14 bases between. Germline loops: CDR1 MNHNS, CDR2 SASEGT. CDR3 length equals 16 residues. CDR3 sequence reads: CASSERGGGHQETQYF. The DNA of the CDR3 is TGTGCCAGCAGTGAGAGAGGCGGGGGCCACCAAGAGACCCAGTACTTC.

This clone was recorded only once. The CDR3 DNA sequence: TGCGCCAGCAGCCAAGATGGAGGGACAGGGGTCTACGGAACGAATGAAAAACTGTTTTTT. Translation gives CASSQDGGTGVYGTNEKLFF. This chain links TRBV4-1 with TRBJ1-4, with 10 bases matching TRBD1. J gave up 5 bases and V 0 bases, and 15 bases lay outside the gene matches. CDR1 is MGHRA and CDR2 is YSYEKL in the germline V gene. The CDR3 loop spans 20 amino acids.

This chain connects TRBV2 to TRBJ1-4; D unclear. CDR1 and CDR2 from the germline V gene are SNHLY and FYNNEI. The CDR3 extends over 13 amino acids. V was trimmed by 8 bases and J by 5 bases, leaving 12 bases between them. The CDR3 region has the DNA TGTGCCAGCGTTTACGCACAGAATGAAAAACTGTTTTTT. Amino acids: CASVYAQNEKLFF.

The chain is built from TRBV5-1 and TRBJ2-5, with TRBD1 matching 10 bases. CDR1 and CDR2 (germline): SGHRS, YFSETQ. Unmatched junction bases numbered 2, after V lost 5 bases and J lost 4 bases. The CDR3 consists of 13 residues. The CDR3 DNA sequence: TGCGCCAGCAGACGGGACAGGGGAGAGACCCAGTACTTC. Translation: CASRRDRGETQYF.

This clone occurred once. The chain carries TRBV18 and TRBJ2-3, with unresolved D. The CDR3 spans 11 residues. CDR1 is KGHSH, CDR2 LQKENI, per germline. The V end lost 5 bases, the J end lost 4 bases, and 4 bases lay between the germline ends. The CDR3 DNA is TGTGCCAGCTCATTCTCAGATACGCAGTATTTT. Protein product: CASSFSDTQYF.

The chain employs TRBV20-1 and TRBJ1-5; D ambiguous. The CDR3 contains 14 residues. Germline assignment: CDR1 DFQATT and CDR2 SNEGSKA (reference sequence). Trimming removed 3 bases from V and 0 bases from J, with 9 bases in between. The CDR3 reads CSASSGYSNQPQHF. CDR3 bases: TGCAGTGCTAGTTCGGGGTATAGCAATCAGCCCCAGCATTTT.

The J gene is TRBJ1-4, the V gene TRBV7-2, with D possibly TRBD1 on 5 matching bases. The germline V and J ends were trimmed by 0 bases and 13 bases, with 15 bases remaining between them. CDR1 and CDR2 from the germline V gene are SGHTA and FQGNSA. The CDR3 spans 14 residues. The chain's CDR3 is CASSLAWGGGVLFF. As DNA, the CDR3 is TGTGCCAGCAGCTTAGCATGGGGGGGAGGAGTACTGTTTTTT.

CDR3 loop: CASSPRTADTQYF. DNA of the CDR3: TGTGCCAGCAGCCCCAGGACAGCAGATACGCAGTATTTT. This chain uses TRBV7-2 with TRBJ2-3; D may be TRBD1 (6 bases). In germline, CDR1 is SGHTA, CDR2 FQGNSA. The CDR3 runs 13 residues. The ends were cut back, 5 bases at V and 4 bases at J, with 10 bases in the middle.

V gene TRBV18 combines with J gene TRBJ2-1; D not resolved. This CDR3 is built from 14 residues. Germline CDR1 reads KGHSH; CDR2 reads LQKENI. Between the trimmed V and J ends, which lost 1 base and 4 bases, there was a span of 8 bases. The CDR3 DNA follows: TGTGCCAGCTCACCACAACCAGGATACAATGAGCAGTTCTTC. It specifies CASSPQPGYNEQFF. Complete variable domain (other parts from reference TRBV18 and TRBJ2-1): NAGVMQNPRHLVRRRGQEARLRCSPMKGHSHVYWYRQLPEEGLKFMVYLQKENIIDESGMPKERFSAEFPKEGPSILRIQQVVRGDSAAYFCASSPQPGYNEQFFGPGTRLTVL.

The V and J genes are TRBV10-1 and TRBJ2-2; no firm D call. This CDR3 comprises 15 residues. V shed 9 bases and J shed 0 bases, with 14 bases lying between them. Germline V gene data show CDR1 as WNHNN and CDR2 as SYGVQD (reference sequence). The CDR3: CARFTSHPNTGELFF. DNA of the CDR3: TGCGCCAGATTTACTTCTCACCCGAACACCGGGGAGCTGTTTTTT.

The chain employs TRBV19 and TRBJ1-3; TRBD1 matches 12 bases. With V trimmed by 4 bases and J by 0 bases, 13 bases remained unmatched. Germline V gives CDR1 LNHDA, CDR2 SQIVND (reference sequence). This CDR3 region has 20 residues. CDR3 DNA sequence: TGTGCCAGTAGTAACCCCGGGACAGGGGGCACCCTCGACTCTGGAAACACCATATATTTT. Its translation: CASSNPGTGGTLDSGNTIYF.

The gene calls are TRBV4-1 and TRBJ2-3; perhaps TRBD2 as D (6 bases). Trimming stripped 4 bases from V and 4 bases from J, with 18 bases between. The CDR3 covers 16 residues. CDR1 and CDR2 from the germline V gene are MGHRA and YSYEKL. CDR3 DNA sequence: TGCGCCAGCAGCCTAGGTCGCGGGGCAGTCCCAGATACGCAGTATTTT. Amino acids: CASSLGRGAVPDTQYF.

The chain employs TRBV20-1 and TRBJ1-1; possibly TRBD1 for D (5 bases). There are 11 residues in the CDR3. V was trimmed by 3 bases and J by 12 bases, leaving 14 bases between them. Per germline, CDR1 DFQATT and CDR2 SNEGSKA (reference sequence). CDR3 sequence: CSASFQGETFF. Here the CDR3 DNA reads TGCAGTGCTAGTTTCCAGGGTGAGACTTTCTTT.

A remark on this clone: One end of the junction fails to match germline, which may point to a read error. This chain connects TRBV27 to TRBJ1-6; 8 bases agree with TRBD1. This CDR3 contains 16 residues. Germline values: CDR1 MNHEY, CDR2 SMNVEV (reference sequence). This chain's CDR3 is CASSPQGAMYTSPLHF. The CDR3, as DNA: TGTGCCAGCAGTCCCCAGGGGGCTATGTATACTTCACCCCTCCACTTT.

This chain connects TRBV27 to TRBJ2-1, with 10 bases that match TRBD2. Germline CDR1 and CDR2: MNHEY and SMNVEV (reference sequence). The trim removed 4 bases at V and 7 bases at J, leaving 4 bases unmatched. This CDR3 comprises 14 residues. The CDR3 is CASSSSGRRNEQFF. The CDR3 nucleotides read TGTGCCAGCAGTTCTAGCGGGAGAAGGAATGAGCAGTTCTTC.

This chain links TRBV10-1 with TRBJ2-1, with D possibly matching TRBD2 (5 bases). The CDR3 spans 16 residues. The germline gives CDR1 WNHNN, CDR2 SYGVQD (reference sequence). V lost 8 bases to trimming and J lost 1 base, with 18 bases between them. CDR3 nucleotide sequence: TGCGCCAGCCTCCGTCTGAAGACGGGGTCCTACAATGAGCAGTTCTTC. Translated, it gives CASLRLKTGSYNEQFF.

V and J are TRBV2 and TRBJ1-1; 9 positions agree with TRBD1. With V trimmed by 5 bases and J by 1 base, 2 bases remained unmatched. CDR1 is SNHLY and CDR2 is FYNNEI in the germline V gene. The CDR3 runs to 14 residues. The CDR3 DNA is TGTGCCAGCAGTAGGGGACAGGGGAACACTGAAGCTTTCTTT. Amino acids: CASSRGQGNTEAFF.

The chain carries TRBV28 and TRBJ2-7, with 9 positions matching TRBD2. CDR3 length: 15 amino acids. Germline lookup yields CDR1 MDHEN and CDR2 SYDVKM. V lost 2 bases and J lost 6; bases outside the gene matches: 8. This chain's CDR3 is CASSLPLAGLLEQYF. As DNA, the CDR3 is TGTGCCAGCAGTTTACCCCTAGCGGGGCTTCTCGAGCAGTACTTC.

CDR3 coding DNA: TGTGCCACCAGTGATCCGACTAGCGGGGAGGCAGATACGCAGTATTTT. Amino acid sequence: CATSDPTSGEADTQYF. The chain employs TRBV24-1 and TRBJ2-3; TRBD2 agrees at 11 bases. J was trimmed by 4 bases and V by 3 bases; bases with no gene match: 5. From germline, CDR1 is KGHDR and CDR2 SFDVKD. The length of the CDR3 is 16 residues.

This chain links TRBV18 with TRBJ2-1, with 7 bases fitting TRBD1. The CDR3 runs to 17 residues. Germline V gene data show CDR1 as KGHSH and CDR2 as LQKENI. V shed 2 bases and J 9 bases; nucleotides not matched to a gene: 16. The CDR3 is CASSPLNRGQSSGEQFF. For the CDR3, the DNA is TGTGCCAGCTCACCATTAAACCGGGGACAGTCTTCAGGTGAGCAGTTCTTC. Full variable domain (outside the CDR3, taken from reference TRBV18 and TRBJ2-1): NAGVMQNPRHLVRRRGQEARLRCSPMKGHSHVYWYRQLPEEGLKFMVYLQKENIIDESGMPKERFSAEFPKEGPSILRIQQVVRGDSAAYFCASSPLNRGQSSGEQFFGPGTRLTVL.

This chain joins TRBV15 and TRBJ2-7; 11 bases map to TRBD2. This CDR3 is built from 14 residues. The V segment lost 5 bases and the J segment 2 bases; nucleotides outside the gene matches: 2. CDR1 is LNHNV and CDR2 is YYDKDF in the germline V gene (reference sequence). Written as DNA, the CDR3 is TGTGCCACCAGCGAACTAGCGGGGGCCTACGAGCAGTACTTC. This sequence encodes CATSELAGAYEQYF.

The chain links TRBV7-9 to TRBJ2-1; TRBD1 matches 7 bases. J lost 5 bases, V lost 5 bases, and 15 bases had no gene match. The CDR3 has 17 residues. CDR1 is SEHNR, CDR2 FQNEAQ, per germline (reference sequence). The CDR3 is CASSPPFRQGVHNEQFF. CDR3 in DNA: TGTGCCAGCAGCCCACCTTTTCGACAGGGTGTTCACAATGAGCAGTTCTTC.

The gene calls are TRBV6-5 and TRBJ1-4; D is perhaps TRBD1 (5 bases). V lost 7 bases to trimming and J lost 10 bases, with 22 bases between them. Per germline, CDR1 MNHEY and CDR2 SVGAGI. The CDR3 sequence is 15 residues long. In DNA form, the CDR3 reads TGTGCCAGCACCAACCACGCTGGACGGCAGGGAAAACTGTTTTTT. Protein sequence: CASTNHAGRQGKLFF.